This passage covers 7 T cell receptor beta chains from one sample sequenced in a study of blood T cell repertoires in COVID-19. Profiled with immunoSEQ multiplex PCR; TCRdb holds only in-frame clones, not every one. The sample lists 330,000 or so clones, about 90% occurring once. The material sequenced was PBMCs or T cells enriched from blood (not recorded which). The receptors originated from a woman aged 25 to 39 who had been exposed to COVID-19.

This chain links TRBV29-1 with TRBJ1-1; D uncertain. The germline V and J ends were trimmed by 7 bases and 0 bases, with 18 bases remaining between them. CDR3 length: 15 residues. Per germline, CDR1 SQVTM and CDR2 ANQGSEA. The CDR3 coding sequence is TGCAGCGGATACCCTAGTCCTCCCATGAACACTGAAGCTTTCTTT. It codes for CSGYPSPPMNTEAFF.

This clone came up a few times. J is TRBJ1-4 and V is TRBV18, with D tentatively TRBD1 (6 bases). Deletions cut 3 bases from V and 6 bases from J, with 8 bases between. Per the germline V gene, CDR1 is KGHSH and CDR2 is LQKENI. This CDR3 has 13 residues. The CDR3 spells CASSPRQDEKLFF. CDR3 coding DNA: TGTGCCAGCTCACCCAGACAGGATGAAAAACTGTTTTTT.

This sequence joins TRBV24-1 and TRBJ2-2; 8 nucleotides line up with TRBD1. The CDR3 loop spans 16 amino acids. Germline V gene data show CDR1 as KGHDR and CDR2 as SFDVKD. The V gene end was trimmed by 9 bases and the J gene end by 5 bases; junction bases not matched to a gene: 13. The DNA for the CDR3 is TGTGCCACCTCGGCCCGGCAGGGGGCGGGGACCGGGGAGCTGTTTTTT. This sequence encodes CATSARQGAGTGELFF.

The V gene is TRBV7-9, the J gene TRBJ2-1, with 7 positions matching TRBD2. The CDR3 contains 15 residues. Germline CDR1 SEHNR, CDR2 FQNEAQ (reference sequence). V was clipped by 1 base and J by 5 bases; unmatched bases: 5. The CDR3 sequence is CASSLEAGLNNEQFF. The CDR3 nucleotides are TGTGCCAGCAGCTTAGAAGCGGGACTCAACAATGAGCAGTTCTTC.

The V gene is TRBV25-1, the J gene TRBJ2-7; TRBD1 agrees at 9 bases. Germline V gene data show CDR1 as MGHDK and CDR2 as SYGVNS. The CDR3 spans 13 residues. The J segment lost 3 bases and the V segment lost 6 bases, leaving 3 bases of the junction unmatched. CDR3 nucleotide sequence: TGTGCCAGCAGGGGACAGGGAATCTACGAGCAGTACTTC. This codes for CASRGQGIYEQYF.

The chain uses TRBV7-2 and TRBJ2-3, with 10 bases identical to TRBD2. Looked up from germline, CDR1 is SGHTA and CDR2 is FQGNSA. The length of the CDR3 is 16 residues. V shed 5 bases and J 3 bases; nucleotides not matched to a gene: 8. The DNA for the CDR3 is TGTGCCAGCAGCCCCCGAGCGGGAGGGCCAACAGATACGCAGTATTTT. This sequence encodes CASSPRAGGPTDTQYF.

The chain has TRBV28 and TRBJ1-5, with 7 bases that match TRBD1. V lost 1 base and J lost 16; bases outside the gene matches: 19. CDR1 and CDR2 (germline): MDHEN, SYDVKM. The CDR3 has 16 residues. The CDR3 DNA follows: TGTGCCAGCAGTTTATTCTACAAGTCCGCCAGGGGGATTGGTCATTTT. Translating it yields CASSLFYKSARGIGHF.